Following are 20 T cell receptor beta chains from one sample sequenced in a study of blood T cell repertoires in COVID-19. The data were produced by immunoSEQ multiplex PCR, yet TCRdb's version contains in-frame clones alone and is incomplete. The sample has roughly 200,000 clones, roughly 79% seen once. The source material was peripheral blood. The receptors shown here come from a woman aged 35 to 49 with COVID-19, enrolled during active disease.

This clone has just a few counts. The CDR3 DNA follows: TGTGCCACCACATGGACAGGGAACCAGCCCCAGCATTTT. As protein: CATTWTGNQPQHF. The chain uses TRBV21-1 and TRBJ1-5; the table's D gene call, TRBD1, was not cross checked with the DNA. TRBV21-1 corresponds to a pseudogene. The CDR3 contains 13 residues.

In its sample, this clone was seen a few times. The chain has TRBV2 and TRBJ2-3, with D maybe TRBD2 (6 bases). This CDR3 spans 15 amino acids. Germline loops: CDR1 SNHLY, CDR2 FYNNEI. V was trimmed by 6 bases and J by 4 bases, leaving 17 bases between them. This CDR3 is CASSPRGLTSDTQYF. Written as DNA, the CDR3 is TGTGCCAGCAGCCCTCGGGGACTGACATCAGATACGCAGTATTTT.

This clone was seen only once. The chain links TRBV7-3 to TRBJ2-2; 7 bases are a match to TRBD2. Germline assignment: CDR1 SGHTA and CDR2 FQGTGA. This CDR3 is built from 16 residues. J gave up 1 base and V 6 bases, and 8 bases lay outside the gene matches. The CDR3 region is CASSPGGRENTGELFF. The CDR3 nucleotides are TGTGCCAGCAGTCCCGGCGGGAGAGAGAACACCGGGGAGCTGTTTTTT.

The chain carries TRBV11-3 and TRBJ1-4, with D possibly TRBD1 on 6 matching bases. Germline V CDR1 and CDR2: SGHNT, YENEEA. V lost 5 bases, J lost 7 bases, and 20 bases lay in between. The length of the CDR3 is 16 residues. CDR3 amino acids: CASSGPQGRRGEKLFF. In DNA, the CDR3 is TGTGCCAGCAGCGGCCCACAGGGTAGGAGAGGTGAAAAACTGTTTTTT.

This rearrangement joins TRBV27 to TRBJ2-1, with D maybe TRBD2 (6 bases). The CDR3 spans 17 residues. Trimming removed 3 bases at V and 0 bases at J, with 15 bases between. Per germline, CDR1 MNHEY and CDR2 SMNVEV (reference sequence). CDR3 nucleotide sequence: TGTGCCAGCAGTTTCTTGCGATCCGGGAGCTCCTACAATGAGCAGTTCTTC. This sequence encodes CASSFLRSGSSYNEQFF.

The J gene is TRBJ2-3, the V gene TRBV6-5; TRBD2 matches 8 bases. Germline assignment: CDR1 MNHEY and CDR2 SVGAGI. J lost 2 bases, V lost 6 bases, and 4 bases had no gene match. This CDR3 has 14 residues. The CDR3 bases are TGTGCCAGCAGAGCGGGAGAGTTCACAGATACGCAGTATTTT. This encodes CASRAGEFTDTQYF.

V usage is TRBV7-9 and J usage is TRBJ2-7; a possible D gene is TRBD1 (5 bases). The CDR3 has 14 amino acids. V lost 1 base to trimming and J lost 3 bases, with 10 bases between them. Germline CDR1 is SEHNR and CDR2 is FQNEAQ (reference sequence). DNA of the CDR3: TGTGCCAGCAGCTTAGGACAGCCATTCTACGAGCAGTACTTC. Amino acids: CASSLGQPFYEQYF.

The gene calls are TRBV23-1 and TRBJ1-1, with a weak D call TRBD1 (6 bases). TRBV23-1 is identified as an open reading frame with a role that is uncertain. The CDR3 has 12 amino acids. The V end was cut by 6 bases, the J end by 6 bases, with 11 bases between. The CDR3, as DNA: TGCGCCAGCAGGCGGACAGACGCTGAAGCTTTCTTT. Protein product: CASRRTDAEAFF.

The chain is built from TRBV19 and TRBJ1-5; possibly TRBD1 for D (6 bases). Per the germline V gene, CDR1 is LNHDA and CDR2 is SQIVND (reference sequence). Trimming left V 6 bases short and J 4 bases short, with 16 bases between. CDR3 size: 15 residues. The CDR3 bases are TGTGCCAGTAGCAATTACAGGGATCGGAATCAGCCCCAGCATTTT. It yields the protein CASSNYRDRNQPQHF.

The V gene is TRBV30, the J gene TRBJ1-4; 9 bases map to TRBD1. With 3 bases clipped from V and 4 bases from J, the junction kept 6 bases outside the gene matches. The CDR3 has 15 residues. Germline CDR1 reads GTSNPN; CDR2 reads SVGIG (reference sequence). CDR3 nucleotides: TGTGCCTGGAGCGGGGGACAGGGCAATAATGAAAAACTGTTTTTT. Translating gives CAWSGGQGNNEKLFF. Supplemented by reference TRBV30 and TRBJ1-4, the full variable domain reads SQTIHQWPATLVQPVGSPLSLECTVEGTSNPNLYWYRQAAGRGLQLLFYSVGIGQISSEVPQNLSASRPQDRQFILSSKKLLLSDSGFYLCAWSGGQGNNEKLFFGSGTQLSVL.

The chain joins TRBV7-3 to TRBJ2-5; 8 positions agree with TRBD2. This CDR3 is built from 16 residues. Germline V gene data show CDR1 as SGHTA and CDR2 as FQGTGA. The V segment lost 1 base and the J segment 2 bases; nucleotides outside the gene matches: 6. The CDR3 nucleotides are TGTGCCAGCAGCTTAATGGGACTAGGGGGACAAGAGACCCAGTACTTC. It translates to CASSLMGLGGQETQYF.

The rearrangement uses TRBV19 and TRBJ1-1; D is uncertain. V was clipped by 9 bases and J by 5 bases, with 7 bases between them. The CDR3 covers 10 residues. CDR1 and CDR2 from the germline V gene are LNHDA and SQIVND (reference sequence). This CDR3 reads CASGGTEAFF. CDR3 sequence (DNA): TGTGCCAGCGGAGGTACTGAAGCTTTCTTT.

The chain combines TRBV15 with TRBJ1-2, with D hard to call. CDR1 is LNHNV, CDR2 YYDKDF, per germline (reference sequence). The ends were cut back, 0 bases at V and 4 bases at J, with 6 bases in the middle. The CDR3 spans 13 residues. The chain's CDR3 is CATSRDLLYGYTF. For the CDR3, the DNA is TGTGCCACCAGCAGAGATCTCCTCTATGGCTACACCTTC. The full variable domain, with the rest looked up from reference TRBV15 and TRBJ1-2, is DAMVIQNPRYQVTQFGKPVTLSCSQTLNHNVMYWYQQKSSQAPKLLFHYYDKDFNNEADTPDNFQSRRPNTSFCFLDIRSPGLGDTAMYLCATSRDLLYGYTFGSGTRLTVV.

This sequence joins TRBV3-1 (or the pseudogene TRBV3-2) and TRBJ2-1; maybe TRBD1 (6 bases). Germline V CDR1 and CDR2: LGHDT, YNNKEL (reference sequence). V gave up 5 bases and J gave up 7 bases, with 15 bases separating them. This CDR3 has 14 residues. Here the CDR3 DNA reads TGTGCCAGCAGCAGAACTACAGGGCGGAATGAGCAGTTCTTC. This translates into CASSRTTGRNEQFF.

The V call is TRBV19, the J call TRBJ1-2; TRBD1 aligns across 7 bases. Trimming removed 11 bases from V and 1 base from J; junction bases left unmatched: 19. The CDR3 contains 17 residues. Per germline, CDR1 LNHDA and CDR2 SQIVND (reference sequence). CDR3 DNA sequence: TGTGCCGTGGAGACAGGGAACGAAGAACACAATAACTATGGCTACACCTTC. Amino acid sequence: CAVETGNEEHNNYGYTF. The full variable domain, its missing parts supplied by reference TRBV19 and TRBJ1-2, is DGGITQSPKYLFRKEGQNVTLSCEQNLNHDAMYWYRQDPGQGLRLIYYSQIVNDFQKGDIAEGYSVSREKKESFPLTVTSAQKNPTAFYLCAVETGNEEHNNYGYTFGSGTRLTVV.

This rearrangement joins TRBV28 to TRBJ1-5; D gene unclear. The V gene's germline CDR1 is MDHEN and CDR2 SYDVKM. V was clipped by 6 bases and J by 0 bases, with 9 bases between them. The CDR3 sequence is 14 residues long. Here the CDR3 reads CASSQRASNQPQHF. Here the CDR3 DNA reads TGTGCCAGCAGCCAGCGGGCTAGCAATCAGCCCCAGCATTTT.

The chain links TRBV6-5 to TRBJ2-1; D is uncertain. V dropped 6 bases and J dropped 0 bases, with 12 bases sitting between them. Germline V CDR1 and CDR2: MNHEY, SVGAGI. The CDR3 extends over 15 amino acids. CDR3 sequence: CASSALVGSYNEQFF. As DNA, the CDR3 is TGTGCCAGCAGCGCTCTAGTGGGCTCCTACAATGAGCAGTTCTTC.

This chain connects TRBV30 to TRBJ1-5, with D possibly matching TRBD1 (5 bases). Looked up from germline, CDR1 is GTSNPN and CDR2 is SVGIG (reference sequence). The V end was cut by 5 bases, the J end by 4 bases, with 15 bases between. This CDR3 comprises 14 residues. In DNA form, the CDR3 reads TGTGCCTGGGGGGGGGACTTCTCTAATCAGCCCCAGCATTTT. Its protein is CAWGGDFSNQPQHF.

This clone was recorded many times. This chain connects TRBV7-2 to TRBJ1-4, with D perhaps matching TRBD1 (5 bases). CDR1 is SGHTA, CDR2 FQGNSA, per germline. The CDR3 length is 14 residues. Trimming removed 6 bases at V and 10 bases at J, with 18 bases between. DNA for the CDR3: TGTGCCAGCAGTCTGGACATACTTCCCGGAAAACTGTTTTTT. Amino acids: CASSLDILPGKLFF. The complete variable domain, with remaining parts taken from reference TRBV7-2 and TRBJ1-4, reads GAGVSQSPSNKVTEKGKDVELRCDPISGHTALYWYRQSLGQGLEFLIYFQGNSAPDKSGLPSDRFSAERTGGSVSTLTIQRTQQEDSAVYLCASSLDILPGKLFFGSGTQLSVL.

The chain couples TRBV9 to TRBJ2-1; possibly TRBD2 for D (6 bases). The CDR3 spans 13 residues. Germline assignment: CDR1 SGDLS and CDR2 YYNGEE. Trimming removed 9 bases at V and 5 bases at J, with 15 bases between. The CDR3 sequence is CATSTGTDNEQFF. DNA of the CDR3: TGTGCCACCTCAACCGGGACTGACAATGAGCAGTTCTTC.